The 11 T cell receptor beta chains given below trace back to one sample, sequenced in a study of CD8+CD57+ T cells in acquired aplastic anemia. TCR beta VDJ and CDR3 profiles were obtained from a genomic DNA template. TCRdb re-analysed the reads in MiXCR, keeping a single row per CDR3 protein. In the table there are 200,000 to 250,000 distinct CDR3 sequences, over 60% of which are singletons. Sequencing used sorted CD4+, CD8+, or CD8+CD57+ T cells (not recorded which) from PBMCs. These receptors all come from a human donor in good health.

A note on this clonotype: The junction differs from germline at one of its ends, possibly a read error. The genes are TRBV7-9 and TRBJ2-2; D is unclear. The CDR3 is made up of 14 amino acids. The germline V gene encodes CDR1 SEHNR and CDR2 FQNEAQ (reference sequence). Written as DNA, the CDR3 is TGCGCCAGCAGCCAAGCGTGGGCTGGCGGGGAGCTGTTTTTT. Protein sequence: CASSQAWAGGELFF.

The table lists this clonotype with many counts. The chain uses TRBV7-6 and TRBJ1-2; D may be TRBD1 (6 bases). CDR1 is SGHVS, CDR2 FNYEAQ, per germline. CDR3 length: 15 amino acids. The V gene lost 5 bases and the J gene lost 4 bases, with 17 bases spanning the gap. CDR3 in amino acids: CASSPVQGGGYGYTF. The CDR3, as DNA: TGTGCCAGCAGCCCGGTACAGGGTGGGGGCTATGGCTACACCTTC.

The V call is TRBV20-1, the J call TRBJ2-7, with D hard to call. There are 13 residues in the CDR3. Germline V CDR1 and CDR2: DFQATT, SNEGSKA (reference sequence). V was pared by 3 bases and J by 0 bases, with 9 bases between. This CDR3 reads CSARQTSSYEQYF. CDR3 in DNA: TGCAGTGCTAGGCAGACCAGCTCCTACGAGCAGTACTTC.

This clonotype was observed a few times. This chain joins TRBV5-1 and TRBJ1-1, with TRBD1 as a possible D gene (5 bases). The V and J ends lost 3 bases and 5 bases respectively, with 17 bases between them. In germline, CDR1 is SGHRS, CDR2 YFSETQ. The CDR3 loop spans 15 amino acids. CDR3 protein: CASSSDEEGWTEAFF. CDR3 nucleotide sequence: TGCGCCAGCAGCTCGGACGAAGAGGGGTGGACTGAAGCTTTCTTT.

This chain links TRBV24-1 with TRBJ2-6, with 7 bases lining up with TRBD1. Germline V CDR1 and CDR2: KGHDR, SFDVKD. There are 16 residues in the CDR3. V was clipped by 11 bases and J by 0 bases; unmatched bases: 9. CDR3 in amino acids: CAIGQDTYSGANVLTF. CDR3 nucleotides: TGTGCCATCGGACAGGATACCTACTCTGGGGCCAACGTCCTGACTTTC.

This clonotype was detected only once. This chain uses TRBV6-5 with TRBJ1-2; 9 bases agree with TRBD1. CDR1 MNHEY and CDR2 SVGAGI come from the germline V gene. This CDR3 is built from 15 residues. Trimming took 4 bases from V and 3 from J; bases not matched to a gene: 6. CDR3: CASSSPGQGHYGYTF. Here the CDR3 DNA reads TGTGCCAGCAGTTCCCCGGGACAGGGCCACTATGGCTACACCTTC.

V usage is TRBV10-1 and J usage is TRBJ1-1; D is ambiguous. The V gene lost 4 bases and the J gene lost 2 bases, with 8 bases spanning the gap. This CDR3 region has 13 residues. Germline V gives CDR1 WNHNN, CDR2 SYGVQD (reference sequence). In nucleotides, the CDR3 is TGCGCCAGCAGTGTCCAGCTAAACACTGAAGCTTTCTTT. Translating gives CASSVQLNTEAFF.

This clonotype was seen ten or more times. This chain links TRBV14 with TRBJ2-2, with 7 bases matching TRBD1. There are 15 residues in the CDR3. Unmatched junction bases numbered 10, after V lost 8 bases and J lost 4 bases. The germline V gene has CDR1 SGHDN and CDR2 FVKESK. CDR3 amino acids: CASRWTGNGTGELFF. The CDR3 coding sequence is TGTGCCAGCCGTTGGACAGGCAATGGCACCGGGGAGCTGTTTTTT.

This clonotype has just a few counts. This may come from a read error, since a much larger clone is one base off. The J gene is TRBJ2-7, the V gene TRBV6-4; the D call may be TRBD1 or TRBD2 (5 bases each). Germline V lookup: CDR1 MRHNA, CDR2 SNTAGT. The CDR3 has 16 residues. The DNA for the CDR3 is TGTGCCAGCAGTTACTCGAATTCAGGGAGTTACTACGGGCAGTACTTC. Its translation: CASSYSNSGSYYGQYF.

The chain joins TRBV18 to TRBJ2-1, with TRBD2 matching over 11 bases. This CDR3 has 18 amino acids. CDR1 and CDR2 (germline): KGHSH, LQKENI. J gave up 5 bases and V 3 bases, and 12 bases lay outside the gene matches. In nucleotides, the CDR3 is TGTGCCAGCTCACCTGATAGCGGGAGGGCCCGAGCGGACAATGAGCAGTTCTTC. Amino acid sequence: CASSPDSGRARADNEQFF.

This clonotype was seen repeatedly, ten times or more. The V and J genes are TRBV10-3 and TRBJ2-2; TRBD1 aligns across 11 bases. CDR1 is ENHRY, CDR2 SYGVKD, per germline. J lost 4 bases, V lost 3 bases, and 4 bases had no gene match. There are 16 residues in the CDR3. The CDR3, as DNA: TGTGCCATCAGTGACCCGGGACAGGGGGTCACCGGGGAGCTGTTTTTT. Amino acids: CAISDPGQGVTGELFF.